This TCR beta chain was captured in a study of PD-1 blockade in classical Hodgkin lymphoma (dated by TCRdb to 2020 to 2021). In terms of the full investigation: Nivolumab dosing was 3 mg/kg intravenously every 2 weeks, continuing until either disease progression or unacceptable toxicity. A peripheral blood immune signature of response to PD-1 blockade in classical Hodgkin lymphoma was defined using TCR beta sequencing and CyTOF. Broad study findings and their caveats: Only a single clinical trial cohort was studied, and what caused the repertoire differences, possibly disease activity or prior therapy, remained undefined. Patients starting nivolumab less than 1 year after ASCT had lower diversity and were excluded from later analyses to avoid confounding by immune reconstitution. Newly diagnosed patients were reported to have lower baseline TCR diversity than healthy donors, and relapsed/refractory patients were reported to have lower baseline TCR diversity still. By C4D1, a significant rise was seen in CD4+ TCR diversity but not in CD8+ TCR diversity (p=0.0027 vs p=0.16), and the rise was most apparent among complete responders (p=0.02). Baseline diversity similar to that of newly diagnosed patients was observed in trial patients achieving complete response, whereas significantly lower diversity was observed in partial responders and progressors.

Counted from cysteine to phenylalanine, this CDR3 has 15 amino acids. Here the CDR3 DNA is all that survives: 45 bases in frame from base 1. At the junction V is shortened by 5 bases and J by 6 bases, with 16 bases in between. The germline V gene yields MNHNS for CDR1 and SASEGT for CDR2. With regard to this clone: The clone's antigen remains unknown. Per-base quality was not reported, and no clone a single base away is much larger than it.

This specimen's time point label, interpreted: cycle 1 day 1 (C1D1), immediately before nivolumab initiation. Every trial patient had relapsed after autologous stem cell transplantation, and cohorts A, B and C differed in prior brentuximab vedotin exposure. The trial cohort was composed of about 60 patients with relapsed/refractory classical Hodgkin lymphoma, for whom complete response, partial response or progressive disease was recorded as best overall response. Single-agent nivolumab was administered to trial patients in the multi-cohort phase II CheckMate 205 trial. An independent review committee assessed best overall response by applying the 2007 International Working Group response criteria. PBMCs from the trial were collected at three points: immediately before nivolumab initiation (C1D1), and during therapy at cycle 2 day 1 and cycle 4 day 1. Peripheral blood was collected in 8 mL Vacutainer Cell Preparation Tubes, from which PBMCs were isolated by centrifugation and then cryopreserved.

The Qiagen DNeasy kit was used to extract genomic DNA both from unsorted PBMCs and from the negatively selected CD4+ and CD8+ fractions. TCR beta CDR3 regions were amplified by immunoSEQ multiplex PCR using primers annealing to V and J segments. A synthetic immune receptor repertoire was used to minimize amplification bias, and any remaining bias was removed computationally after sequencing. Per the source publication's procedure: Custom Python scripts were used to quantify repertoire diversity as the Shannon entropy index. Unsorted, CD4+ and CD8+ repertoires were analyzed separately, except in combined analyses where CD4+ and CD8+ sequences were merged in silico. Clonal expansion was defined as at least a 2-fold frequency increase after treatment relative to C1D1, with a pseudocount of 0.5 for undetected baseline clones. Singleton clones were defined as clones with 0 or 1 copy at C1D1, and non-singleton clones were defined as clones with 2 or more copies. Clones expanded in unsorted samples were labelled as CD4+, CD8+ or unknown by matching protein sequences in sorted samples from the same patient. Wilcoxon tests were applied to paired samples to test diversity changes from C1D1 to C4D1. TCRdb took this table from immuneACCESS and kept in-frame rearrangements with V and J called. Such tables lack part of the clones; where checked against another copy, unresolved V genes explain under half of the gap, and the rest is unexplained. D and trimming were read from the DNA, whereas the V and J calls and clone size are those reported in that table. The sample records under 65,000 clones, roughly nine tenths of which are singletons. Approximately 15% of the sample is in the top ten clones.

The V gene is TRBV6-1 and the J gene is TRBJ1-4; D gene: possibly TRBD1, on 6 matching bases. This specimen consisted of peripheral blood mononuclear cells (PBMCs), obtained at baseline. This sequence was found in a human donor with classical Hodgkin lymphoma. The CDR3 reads CASSLTSGAYEKLFF. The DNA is TGTGCCAGCAGTCTAACTTCGGGGGCGTATGAAAAACTGTTTTTT.